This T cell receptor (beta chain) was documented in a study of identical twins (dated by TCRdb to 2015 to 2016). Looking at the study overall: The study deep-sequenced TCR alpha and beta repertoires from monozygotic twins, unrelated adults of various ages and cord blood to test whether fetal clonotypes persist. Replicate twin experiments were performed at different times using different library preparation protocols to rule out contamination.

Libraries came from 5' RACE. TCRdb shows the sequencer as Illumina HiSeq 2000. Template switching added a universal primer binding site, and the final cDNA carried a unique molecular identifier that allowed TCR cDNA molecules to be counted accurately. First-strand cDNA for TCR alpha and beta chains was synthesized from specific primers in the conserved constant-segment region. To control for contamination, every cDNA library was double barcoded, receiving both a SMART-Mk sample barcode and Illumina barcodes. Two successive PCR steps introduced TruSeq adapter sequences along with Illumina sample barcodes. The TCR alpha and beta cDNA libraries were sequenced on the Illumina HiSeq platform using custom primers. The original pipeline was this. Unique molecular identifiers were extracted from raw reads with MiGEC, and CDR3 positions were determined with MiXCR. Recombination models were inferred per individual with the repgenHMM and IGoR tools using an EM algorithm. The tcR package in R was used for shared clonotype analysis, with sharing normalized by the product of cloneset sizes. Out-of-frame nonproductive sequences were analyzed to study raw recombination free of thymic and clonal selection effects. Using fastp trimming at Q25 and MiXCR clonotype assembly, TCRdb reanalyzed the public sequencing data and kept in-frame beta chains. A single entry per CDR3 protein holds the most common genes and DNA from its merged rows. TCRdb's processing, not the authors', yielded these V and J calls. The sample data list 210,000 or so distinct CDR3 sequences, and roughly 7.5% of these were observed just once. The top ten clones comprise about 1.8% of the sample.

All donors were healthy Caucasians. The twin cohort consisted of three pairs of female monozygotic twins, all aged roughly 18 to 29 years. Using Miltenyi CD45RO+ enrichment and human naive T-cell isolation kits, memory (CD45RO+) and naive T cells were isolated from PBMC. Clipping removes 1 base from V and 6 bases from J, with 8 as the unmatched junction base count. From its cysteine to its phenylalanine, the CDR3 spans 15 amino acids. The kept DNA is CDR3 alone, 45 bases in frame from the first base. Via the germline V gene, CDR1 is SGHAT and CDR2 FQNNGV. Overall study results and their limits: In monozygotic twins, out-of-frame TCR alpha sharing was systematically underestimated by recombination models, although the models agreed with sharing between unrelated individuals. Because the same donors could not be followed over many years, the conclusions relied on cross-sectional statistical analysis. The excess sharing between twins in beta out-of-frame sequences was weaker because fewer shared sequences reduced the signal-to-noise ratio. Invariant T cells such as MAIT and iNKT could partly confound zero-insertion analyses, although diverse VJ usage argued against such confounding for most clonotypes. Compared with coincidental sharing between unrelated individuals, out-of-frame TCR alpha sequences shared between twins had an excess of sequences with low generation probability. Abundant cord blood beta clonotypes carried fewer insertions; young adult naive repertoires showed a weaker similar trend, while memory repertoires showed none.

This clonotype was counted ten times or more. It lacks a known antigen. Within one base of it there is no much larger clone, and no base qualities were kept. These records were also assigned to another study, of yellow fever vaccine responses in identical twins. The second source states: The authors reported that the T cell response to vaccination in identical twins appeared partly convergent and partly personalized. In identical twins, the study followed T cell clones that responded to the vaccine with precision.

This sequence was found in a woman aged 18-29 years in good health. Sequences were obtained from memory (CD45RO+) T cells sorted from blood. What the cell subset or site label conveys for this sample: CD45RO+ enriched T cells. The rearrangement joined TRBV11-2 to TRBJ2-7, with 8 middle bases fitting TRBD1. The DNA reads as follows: TGTGCCAGCAGCTTAGGTCGGACAGGGATTTTCGAGCAGTACTTC. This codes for CASSLGRTGIFEQYF.